The rows below give T cell receptor beta chains drawn from one sample of a study of T-cell memory formation after mild COVID-19. TCRdb re-analysed the 5' RACE reads in MiXCR, keeping a single row per CDR3 protein. The repertoire holds around 310,000 distinct CDR3 sequences, with more than 13% as singletons. The sample consisted of PBMCs or a T cell subset sorted from them (not recorded which). The receptors shown here come from a man between 18 and 35 years old who had mild COVID-19 (a few samples of this study predate the infection). Cell type and time point are not known. CDR3s include the opening cysteine and the closing phenylalanine or tryptophan. A D gene is named only where the DNA matches it firmly. Clone size appears in some rows only: once, few, many, or a class for an expanded clone.

TRBV2	TRBJ2-2	.	few	TGTGCCAGCACAAGGAGGGGGCCAGCCGGGGAGCTGTTTTTT	CASTRRGPAGELFF
TRBV12-3/TRBV12-4	TRBJ2-4	TRBD2	many	TGTGCCAGCAGTTTAGCGCTGGGCGGGGGGACGGACATTCAGTACTTC	CASSLALGGGTDIQYF
TRBV11-1	TRBJ2-1	TRBD2	.	TGTGCCAGCAGCCCGGGGGGGGATTACAATGAGCAGTTCTTC	CASSPGGDYNEQFF
TRBV12-3/TRBV12-4	TRBJ1-5	.	few	TGTGCCAGCAGCAGACAGCGGAGGCAGCCCCAGCATTTT	CASSRQRRQPQHF
TRBV5-1	TRBJ2-1	.	.	TGCGCCAGCAGCAGAGACAGGCTATCCTACAATGAGCAGTTCTTC	CASSRDRLSYNEQFF
TRBV7-2	TRBJ2-5	TRBD2	few	TGTGCCAGCAGCTTCGCCTCGGGGGGGGAAGAGACCCAGTACTTC	CASSFASGGEETQYF
TRBV6-5	TRBJ2-2	.	many	TGTGCCAGCAGTTCGCACATGTCGAACACCGGGGAGCTGTTTTTT	CASSSHMSNTGELFF
TRBV12-3/TRBV12-4	TRBJ2-2	.	many	TGTGCCAGCAGTTTAGCGACAGTGAACACCGGGGAGCTGTTTTTT	CASSLATVNTGELFF
TRBV6-5	TRBJ1-2	.	many	TGTGCCAGCAGTCCCTCCTCCAGGGGCTATGGCTACACCTTC	CASSPSSRGYGYTF
TRBV7-3	TRBJ2-1	TRBD1	.	TGTGCCAGCAGCTTAACCGGGACAGGGTGGTCCTACAATGAGCAGTTCTTC	CASSLTGTGWSYNEQFF
TRBV4-1	TRBJ2-1	.	.	TGCGCCAGCAGCCAAATGGCTAATCCGGTCGGGCAGTTCTTC	CASSQMANPVGQFF
TRBV5-1	TRBJ2-7	.	.	TGCGCCAGCAGCTTGGTCGGGCCTCCGTCTATCGAGCAGTACTTC	CASSLVGPPSIEQYF
TRBV5-1	TRBJ2-3	TRBD1	.	TGCGCCAGCAGCTGGCAACCGGGACAGGGCACAGATACGCAGTATTTT	CASSWQPGQGTDTQYF
TRBV7-2	TRBJ2-2	.	.	TGTGCCAGCAGGATTAAGGGACTTAACACCGGGGAGCTGTTTTTT	CASRIKGLNTGELFF
TRBV30	TRBJ1-2	TRBD1	few	TGTGCCTGGAGTAGACAGGGAGGCTATGGCTACACCTTC	CAWSRQGGYGYTF
TRBV7-6	TRBJ2-1	.	once	TGTGCCAGCAGCCCACGGCGGACCGGGAGAGACAATGAGCAGTTCTTC	CASSPRRTGRDNEQFF
TRBV7-9	TRBJ2-7	.	few	TGTGCCAGCAGCGAGGGGATATTATACGAGCAGTACTTC	CASSEGILYEQYF
TRBV5-1	TRBJ1-2	.	.	TGCGCCAGCAGCCTAACCTCGACAGCCAACTATGGCTACACCTTC	CASSLTSTANYGYTF
TRBV7-4	TRBJ1-4	.	many	TGTGCCAGCAGCTTAGAGTTTGGGACTAATGAAAAACTGTTTTTT	CASSLEFGTNEKLFF
TRBV4-1	TRBJ2-7	.	few	TGCGCCAGCAGTCTCCAGGACTGGGAATACGAGCAGTACTTC	CASSLQDWEYEQYF
TRBV7-9	TRBJ2-3	.	many	TGTGCCAGCAGCTTTGGACAGGGAGGGGCAGATACGCAGTATTTT	CASSFGQGGADTQYF
TRBV4-1	TRBJ2-3	.	few	TGCGCCAGCAGCCCGGGGCCCCGCTCTACCACAGATACGCAGTATTTT	CASSPGPRSTTDTQYF
TRBV11-2	TRBJ1-5	.	many	.	CASSFGSGNNQPQHF
TRBV4-3	TRBJ2-3	TRBD2	.	TGCGCCAGCAGCCAAGATAGATCGCTAGCGGGGGGCGAGTCAGATACGCAGTATTTT	CASSQDRSLAGGESDTQYF
TRBV11-3	TRBJ2-1	.	.	TGTGCCAGCAGCGCCAGGGCGGGCAATGAGCAGTTCTTC	CASSARAGNEQFF
TRBV6-2/TRBV6-3	TRBJ1-1	.	few	TGTGCCAGCAGACCTGGGGTAGGCACTGAAGCTTTCTTT	CASRPGVGTEAFF
TRBV7-2	TRBJ2-5	.	few	TGTGCCAGCAGCCCCGGGATTAGCGGCCAAGAGACCCAGTACTTC	CASSPGISGQETQYF
TRBV7-6	TRBJ1-1	TRBD1	.	TGTGCCAGCAGCTTAGCAATACAGGGGGAAGCTTTCTTT	CASSLAIQGEAFF
TRBV18	TRBJ1-2	.	.	TGTGCCAGCTCACCCCGCCCCCAGACAGACTATGGCTACACCTTC	CASSPRPQTDYGYTF
TRBV20-1	TRBJ2-5	.	.	TGCAGTGCTACGGACAGTGTGGAGAACCAGTACTTC	CSATDSVENQYF
TRBV7-2	TRBJ1-2	.	many	TGTGCCAGCAGCCTCGTCGAGGACTATGGCTACACCTTC	CASSLVEDYGYTF
TRBV7-8	TRBJ2-5	TRBD2	few	TGTGCCAGCAGCCGCGGGACTAGCCTGTACCAAGAGACCCAGTACTTC	CASSRGTSLYQETQYF
TRBV9	TRBJ2-3	TRBD2	.	TGTGCCAGCAGCCCCGGCGCGGGGGAAACAGATACGCAGTATTTT	CASSPGAGETDTQYF
TRBV5-6	TRBJ2-1	.	.	TGTGCCAGCAGCCCAGACCCCCCCGGCAGGGGGAGGGGTGAGCAGTTCTTC	CASSPDPPGRGRGEQFF
TRBV6-2/TRBV6-3	TRBJ1-6	TRBD1	few	TGTGCCAGCAGTTACGGGACAGCAGGTTCACCCCTCCACTTT	CASSYGTAGSPLHF
TRBV28	TRBJ2-3	TRBD1	.	TGTGCCAGCAGTTTATGGGGACAGACGAGAGACACAGATACGCAGTATTTT	CASSLWGQTRDTDTQYF
TRBV28	TRBJ1-6	.	few	TGTGCCAGCAGACTGGGTCCTGAGATCTATAATTCACCCCTCCACTTT	CASRLGPEIYNSPLHF
TRBV11-2	TRBJ1-1	.	few	TGTGCCAGCAGCCCACTCCCACAAGAAGCTTTCTTT	CASSPLPQEAFF
TRBV4-3	TRBJ2-1	.	.	TGCGCCAGCAGCCAAGATCATACATACAATGAGCAGTTCTTC	CASSQDHTYNEQFF
TRBV11-2	TRBJ2-3	.	once	TGTGCCAGCAGCGCGGGTGGGGGGACAGCAGATACGCAGTATTTT	CASSAGGGTADTQYF
TRBV4-2	TRBJ2-3	.	many	TGTGCCAGCAGCCAAGACCCCCACACAGATACGCAGTATTTT	CASSQDPHTDTQYF
TRBV4-1	TRBJ2-7	.	many	TGCGCCAGCAGCCTTGAGGGGGAGCAGTACTTC	CASSLEGEQYF
TRBV28	TRBJ1-3	TRBD1	few	TGTGCCAGCAGTTTACGACAGGGAGTCGCTGGAAACACCATATATTTT	CASSLRQGVAGNTIYF
TRBV10-3	TRBJ1-4	.	.	TGTGCCAGCCGGGACCATAATGAAAAACTGTTTTTT	CASRDHNEKLFF
TRBV12-3/TRBV12-4	TRBJ2-7	.	few	TGTGCCAGCAGTTTAGGGGCAGGTACCACCTACGAGCAGTACTTC	CASSLGAGTTYEQYF
TRBV6-2/TRBV6-3	TRBJ1-5	.	.	TGTGCCAGCAGTCTTGGTACGAGGGGCCCTTTCAATCAGCCCCAGCATTTT	CASSLGTRGPFNQPQHF
TRBV7-2	TRBJ1-2	.	few	TGTGCCAGCAGCTTAGTAGCACAGCTTAACTATGGCTACACCTTC	CASSLVAQLNYGYTF
TRBV6-6	TRBJ1-1	.	.	TGTGCCAGCAGTGTCCCGGGCAGTGAAGCTTTCTTT	CASSVPGSEAFF
TRBV20-1	TRBJ2-3	.	many	TGCAGTGTTCGACCCGGGACCTCGAGTACAGATACGCAGTATTTT	CSVRPGTSSTDTQYF
TRBV5-1	TRBJ2-7	.	few	TGCGCCAGCAGCCCCCAGGGAGCCCCCTACGAGCAGTACTTC	CASSPQGAPYEQYF
TRBV6-2/TRBV6-3	TRBJ1-1	.	few	TGTGCCAGCAGTTATCACGGGACTGAAGCTTTCTTT	CASSYHGTEAFF
TRBV6-2/TRBV6-3	TRBJ2-2	.	many	TGTGCCAGCAGTTTCAGGTACACCGGGGAGCTGTTTTTT	CASSFRYTGELFF
TRBV20-1	TRBJ2-7	.	many	TGCAGTGCTCGGAGGGCCTACGAGCAGTACTTC	CSARRAYEQYF
TRBV7-2	TRBJ1-5	.	.	TGTGCCAGCAGCGCAAGTGGTTCGAGGGTCGGGAATCAGCCCCAGCATTTT	CASSASGSRVGNQPQHF
TRBV6-5	TRBJ1-1	.	.	TGTGCCAGCAGTTACGCATGGGAAACTGAAGCTTTCTTT	CASSYAWETEAFF